These 16 T cell receptor beta chains originate from one sample sequenced in a study of Graves' ophthalmopathy and Graves' hyperthyroidism. Amplifying from RNA transcripts, the study obtained TCR beta CDR3 regions. In the first round, RT-PCR was carried out with HTBI primers, and a multiplex PCR formed the second round. TCRdb redid the calling of the multiplex PCR reads with MiXCR, one entry per CDR3 protein. The sample consists of almost 750,000 distinct CDR3 sequences, roughly 40% of them appearing once. Sequencing used peripheral blood. The origin of the receptors is an adult man with Graves' ophthalmopathy.

This chain connects TRBV10-3 to TRBJ1-3; D gene ambiguous. This CDR3 is built from 15 residues. Per germline, CDR1 ENHRY and CDR2 SYGVKD. V was pared by 10 bases and J by 4 bases, with 20 bases between. The CDR3 reads CASSRTVKEGNTIYF. Here the CDR3 DNA reads TGTGCCAGCAGCCGGACGGTCAAGGAGGGAAACACCATATATTTT.

The J gene is TRBJ2-5, the V gene TRBV9; TRBD1 is a possible D gene (6 bases). The germline gives CDR1 SGDLS, CDR2 YYNGEE. CDR3 length: 16 amino acids. Trimming removed 4 bases from V and 7 bases from J, with 23 bases in between. The CDR3 nucleotides read TGTGCCAGCAGCCAAGCTCTACAGGGTGCCTTTTTGACCCAGTACTTC. Protein sequence: CASSQALQGAFLTQYF.

CDR3 sequence (DNA): TGTGCCAGCAGCGGCGTCGGACAGGGGACCACTGAAGCTTTCTTT. It specifies CASSGVGQGTTEAFF. The V gene is TRBV12-3 or TRBV12-4, the J gene TRBJ1-1, with TRBD1 matching 9 bases. After removal of 6 bases from V and 4 bases from J, the junction contained 9 bases not matched to a gene. CDR3 length equals 15 residues.

The chain links TRBV2 to TRBJ1-2; D is perhaps TRBD1 (5 bases). Germline V CDR1 and CDR2: SNHLY, FYNNEI. The CDR3 consists of 13 residues. Deletions cut 2 bases from V and 8 bases from J, with 12 bases between. In DNA form, the CDR3 reads TGTGCCAGCAGTGAATGGGGGGTGACGGGCTACACCTTC. It codes for CASSEWGVTGYTF.

The rearrangement uses TRBV10-3 and TRBJ2-3; TRBD2 is a possible D gene (6 bases). Germline CDR1 is ENHRY and CDR2 is SYGVKD. The V gene lost 10 bases and the J gene lost 0 bases, with 17 bases spanning the gap. The CDR3 has 15 residues. The CDR3 nucleotides read TGTGCCACGACGATGTCGGGGACTAGCACAGATACGCAGTATTTT. Its translation is CATTMSGTSTDTQYF.

The chain has TRBV7-6 and TRBJ1-5; no definite D call. Germline loops: CDR1 SGHVS, CDR2 FNYEAQ. The CDR3 loop spans 14 amino acids. V dropped 2 bases and J dropped 8 bases, with 13 bases sitting between them. The CDR3 loop is CASSLTQAAEPQHF. In DNA, the CDR3 is TGTGCCAGCAGCTTAACGCAGGCCGCCGAGCCCCAGCATTTT.

The chain recombines TRBV25-1 with TRBJ2-7, with 8 bases aligning to TRBD2. The V gene's germline CDR1 is MGHDK and CDR2 SYGVNS. With 5 bases clipped from V and 2 bases from J, the junction kept 8 bases outside the gene matches. The CDR3 is 15 residues long. CDR3 protein: CASSRGLVTPYEQYF. The CDR3 DNA reads as TGTGCCAGCAGTCGGGGACTAGTCACTCCCTACGAGCAGTACTTC.

This clonotype has at least ten counts. The chain uses TRBV29-1 and TRBJ1-1, with a tentative D call TRBD1 (5 bases). This CDR3 spans 14 amino acids. Trimming took 8 bases from V and 3 from J, leaving 19 bases between them. Germline loops: CDR1 SQVTM, CDR2 ANQGSEA. The CDR3 region is CSSGLGRLDTEAFF. The DNA for the CDR3 is TGCAGCAGCGGTCTGGGACGCCTGGACACTGAAGCTTTCTTT.

This clonotype appeared once. V gene TRBV4-3 combines with J gene TRBJ2-2, with D perhaps matching TRBD2 (6 bases). The CDR3 is made up of 15 amino acids. Germline-derived CDR1 and CDR2 are LGHNA and YSLEER. V lost 8 bases and J 2 bases, leaving 15 bases between the germline ends. CDR3 coding DNA: TGCGCCAGCGCCAATATAGCGGAAAACACCGGGGAGCTGTTTTTT. This gives the protein CASANIAENTGELFF.

This clonotype was detected many times. The rearrangement links TRBV7-2 to TRBJ1-2; 7 bases fit TRBD1. V shed 5 bases and J 2 bases; nucleotides not matched to a gene: 8. The CDR3 extends over 15 amino acids. From germline, CDR1 is SGHTA and CDR2 FQGNSA. The CDR3 region has the DNA TGTGCCAGCAGCCCGCGACAGGGACCGAACTATGGCTACACCTTC. This codes for CASSPRQGPNYGYTF.

The rearrangement uses TRBV25-1 and TRBJ2-7, with a tentative D call TRBD2 (7 bases). V shed 6 bases and J shed 5 bases, with 14 bases lying between them. The germline CDR1 and CDR2 sequences are MGHDK and SYGVNS. The CDR3 extends over 13 amino acids. CDR3: CASRGGGGDEQYF. Here the CDR3 DNA reads TGTGCCAGCAGAGGGGGGGGAGGGGACGAGCAGTACTTC.

A note on this clonotype: The limits of the CDR3 on the DNA are not certain, so only TCRdb's listed CDR3 is given. The chain links TRBV11-1 to TRBJ2-2; TRBD1, the table's D call, was not compared with the DNA. Germline CDR1 reads SGHAT; CDR2 reads FQDESV (reference sequence). The CDR3 spans 20 amino acids, including both terminal residues. The chain's CDR3 is CASSFYICSAPVVATGELFF.

This clonotype has just a few counts. The rearrangement uses TRBV9 and TRBJ1-6; 8 positions match TRBD1. This CDR3 comprises 15 residues. From germline, CDR1 is SGDLS and CDR2 YYNGEE. V lost 3 bases and J lost 7; bases outside the gene matches: 6. The CDR3 DNA sequence: TGTGCCAGCAGCGATCGGACAGGGAGGAATTCACCCCTCCACTTT. Its protein product is CASSDRTGRNSPLHF.

This clonotype was seen repeatedly, ten times or more. The chain joins TRBV29-1 to TRBJ1-1, with D perhaps matching TRBD1 (5 bases). Trimming removed 3 bases from V and 5 bases from J, with 13 bases in between. CDR3 length: 13 amino acids. Germline V gene lookup returns CDR1 SQVTM and CDR2 ANQGSEA. CDR3 coding DNA: TGCAGCGTTGAGAGGGGAAGGGGTACTGAAGCTTTCTTT. This encodes CSVERGRGTEAFF.

The chain links TRBV11-2 to TRBJ2-5; D may be TRBD1 or TRBD2 (6 bases each). Germline V gives CDR1 SGHAT, CDR2 FQNNGV. V was shortened by 5 bases and J by 4 bases, with 11 bases between the two germline ends. This CDR3 is 13 amino acids long. DNA for the CDR3: TGTGCCAGCAGCCAGCCGGGGGCAGAGACCCAGTACTTC. It translates to CASSQPGAETQYF.

This rearrangement joins TRBV19 to TRBJ1-4; TRBD1 agrees at 11 bases. The CDR3 spans 15 residues. The germline V gene encodes CDR1 LNHDA and CDR2 SQIVND (reference sequence). With V trimmed by 6 bases and J by 8 bases, 8 bases remained unmatched. The CDR3 coding sequence is TGTGCCAGTAGCCCACGGACAGGGGGCCGCGAAAAACTGTTTTTT. It yields the protein CASSPRTGGREKLFF.